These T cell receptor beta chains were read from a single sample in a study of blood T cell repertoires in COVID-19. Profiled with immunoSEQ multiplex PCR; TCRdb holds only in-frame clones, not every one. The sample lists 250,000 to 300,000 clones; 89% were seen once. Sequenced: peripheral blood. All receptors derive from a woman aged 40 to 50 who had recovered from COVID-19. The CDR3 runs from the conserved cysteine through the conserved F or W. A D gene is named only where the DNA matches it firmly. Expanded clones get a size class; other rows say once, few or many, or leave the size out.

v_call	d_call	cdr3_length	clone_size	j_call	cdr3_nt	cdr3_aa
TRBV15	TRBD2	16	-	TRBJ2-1	TGTGCCACCAGCAGAGATCCCAGCGGGACTTTCAATGAGCAGTTCTTC	CATSRDPSGTFNEQFF
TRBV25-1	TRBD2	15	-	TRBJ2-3	TGTGCCAGCGGGGGACTAGCGGCTGGTTCGGATACGCAGTATTTT	CASGGLAAGSDTQYF
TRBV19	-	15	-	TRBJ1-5	TGTGCCAGTAGTTTCCGGACGGGGGGCAATCAGCCCCAGCATTTT	CASSFRTGGNQPQHF
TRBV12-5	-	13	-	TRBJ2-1	TGTGCTAGTGGTTTGGCCCAGACTGGTGAGCAGTTCTTC	CASGLAQTGEQFF
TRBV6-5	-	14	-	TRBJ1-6	TGTGCCAGCAGCCAGGGCTCCTATAATTCACCCCTCCACTTT	CASSQGSYNSPLHF
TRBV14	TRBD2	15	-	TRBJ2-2	TGTGCCAGCAGCCAAACAGCGGGAGCCACCGGGGAGCTGTTTTTT	CASSQTAGATGELFF
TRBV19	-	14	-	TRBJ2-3	TGTGCCAGTAGTATAGGGAGGGATACAGATACGCAGTATTTT	CASSIGRDTDTQYF
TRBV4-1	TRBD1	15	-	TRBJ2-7	TGCGCCAGCAGCCAAGTTGGGGACAGATCCTACGAGCAGTACTTC	CASSQVGDRSYEQYF
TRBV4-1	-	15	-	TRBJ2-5	TGCGCCAGCAGCCAAGACGGAGCAGCGCAAGAGACCCAGTACTTC	CASSQDGAAQETQYF
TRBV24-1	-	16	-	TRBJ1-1	TGTGCCACCAGTGCCTCTGGGCCAGGGTCGAACACTGAAGCTTTCTTT	CATSASGPGSNTEAFF
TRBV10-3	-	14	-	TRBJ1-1	TGTGCCATCAGAGAGACAGAGAAGAACACTGAAGCTTTCTTT	CAIRETEKNTEAFF
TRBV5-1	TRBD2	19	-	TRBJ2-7	TGCGCCAGCAGCTTGGCTCTTCGGGAGGAGGGGTTCGTTTCCTACGAGCAGTACTTC	CASSLALREEGFVSYEQYF
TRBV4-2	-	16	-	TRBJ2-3	TGTGCCAGCAGCCCCACCAGGGACAAGGGGTCAGATACGCAGTATTTT	CASSPTRDKGSDTQYF
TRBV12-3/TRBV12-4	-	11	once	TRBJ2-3	TGTGCCAGCAGTTACAGCTTCCTGCAGTATTTT	CASSYSFLQYF
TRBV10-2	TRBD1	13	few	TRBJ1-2	TGCGCCAGCAGTCCCCCCGACAGGGGCGGCTACACCTTC	CASSPPDRGGYTF
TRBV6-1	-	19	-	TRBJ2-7	TGTGCCAGCAGTGATCGTCGGGGAGTCTGGGAGACAGGCTCCTACGAGCAGTACTTC	CASSDRRGVWETGSYEQYF
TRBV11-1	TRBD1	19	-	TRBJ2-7	TGTGCCAGCAGCTTAGCCTCATCCGGGACAGGGGGATTAGTCTACGAGCAGTACTTC	CASSLASSGTGGLVYEQYF
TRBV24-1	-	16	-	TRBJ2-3	TGTGCCACGCCTGAGAGGCTCGCGGGACCGACAGATACGCAGTATTTT	CATPERLAGPTDTQYF
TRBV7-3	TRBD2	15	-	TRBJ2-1	TGTGCCAGCAGCCCGAGCGGGGCCTCCTACAATGAGCAGTTCTTC	CASSPSGASYNEQFF
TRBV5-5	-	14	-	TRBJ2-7	TGTGCCAGCAGCCGTATACAGGGTTCTCGCGAGCAGTACTTC	CASSRIQGSREQYF
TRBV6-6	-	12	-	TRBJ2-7	TGTGCCAGCAGTACCCGTGGGAGTGAGCAGTACTTC	CASSTRGSEQYF
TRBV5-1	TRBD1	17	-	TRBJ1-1	TGCGCCAGCAGCTTGGTTCAGACAGGGCCAATGAACACTGAAGCTTTCTTT	CASSLVQTGPMNTEAFF
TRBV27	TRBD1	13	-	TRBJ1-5	TGTGCCACCCGGACAGGGAACAATCAGCCCCAGCATTTT	CATRTGNNQPQHF
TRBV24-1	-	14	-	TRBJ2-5	TGTGCCACCAGTGATAGCAGGATTCGAGAGACCCAGTACTTC	CATSDSRIRETQYF
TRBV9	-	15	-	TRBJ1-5	TGTGCCAGCAGCCGCAGCAGCGCGGTTCATCAGCCCCAGCATTTT	CASSRSSAVHQPQHF
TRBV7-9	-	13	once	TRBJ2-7	TGTGCCAGCAGCCATACTCCCTACGGCGAGCAGTACTTC	CASSHTPYGEQYF
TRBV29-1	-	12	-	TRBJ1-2	TGCAGCTCCTCGGGGTCCCCCTATGGCTACACCTTC	CSSSGSPYGYTF
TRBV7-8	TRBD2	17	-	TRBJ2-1	TGTGCCAGCAGCTTTGGCCCTAGCGGGGACCCCTACAATGAGCAGTTCTTC	CASSFGPSGDPYNEQFF
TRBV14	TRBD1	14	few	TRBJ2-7	TGTGCCAGCAGCCCCCGGGACAGAGGGAGCGAGCAGTACTTC	CASSPRDRGSEQYF
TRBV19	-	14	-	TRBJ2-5	TGTGCCAGTAGTACATGGACTGCTCAAGAGACCCAGTACTTC	CASSTWTAQETQYF
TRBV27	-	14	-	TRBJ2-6	TGTGCCAGCAGGCAGGGTAATGGGGCCAACGTCCTGACTTTC	CASRQGNGANVLTF
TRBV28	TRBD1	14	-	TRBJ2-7	TGTGCCAGCTACCCGGGACAGGGGACTGGAGAGCAGTACTTC	CASYPGQGTGEQYF
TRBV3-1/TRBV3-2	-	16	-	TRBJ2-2	TGTGCCAGCAGCCAAGAGGGGGCGGGAGTTGCAGGGGAGCTGTTTTTT	CASSQEGAGVAGELFF
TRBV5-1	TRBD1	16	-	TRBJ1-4	TGCGCCAGCAGCTCGACAGGGGGCTCAACTAATGAAAAACTGTTTTTT	CASSSTGGSTNEKLFF
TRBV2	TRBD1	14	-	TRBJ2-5	TGTGCCAGCAGGTCGGGGACAGGGCGGGAGACCCAGTACTTC	CASRSGTGRETQYF
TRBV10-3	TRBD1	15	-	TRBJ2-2	TGTGCCATCAGTGGCAGGGGGCTGGACACCGGGGAGCTGTTTTTT	CAISGRGLDTGELFF
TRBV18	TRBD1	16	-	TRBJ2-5	TGTGCCAGCTCACCGGGACAGGCAGGTTTGGGAGAGACCCAGTACTTC	CASSPGQAGLGETQYF
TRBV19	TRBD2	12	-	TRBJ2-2	TGTGCCAGTAGAAGCGGGACCGGGAAGCTGTTTTTT	CASRSGTGKLFF
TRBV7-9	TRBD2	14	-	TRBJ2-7	TGTGCCAGCAGCTTGGGGCTAGCGGAATACGAGCAGTACTTC	CASSLGLAEYEQYF
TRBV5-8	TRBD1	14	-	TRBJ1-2	TGTGCCAGCAGCCAACAGAGGACAGGTCATGGCTACACCTTC	CASSQQRTGHGYTF
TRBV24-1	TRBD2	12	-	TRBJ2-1	TGTGCCACCAGTGACGGGGGGAATGAGCAGTTCTTC	CATSDGGNEQFF
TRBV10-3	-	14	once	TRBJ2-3	TGTGCCATCGTCCGGGACAAAAGCACAGATACGCAGTATTTT	CAIVRDKSTDTQYF
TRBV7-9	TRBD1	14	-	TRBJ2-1	TGTGCCAGCAGCTCAACAGGGGACTACAATGAGCAGTTCTTC	CASSSTGDYNEQFF
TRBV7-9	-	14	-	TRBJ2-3	TGTGCCAGCAGCACCTACCCTAGCACAGATACGCAGTATTTT	CASSTYPSTDTQYF
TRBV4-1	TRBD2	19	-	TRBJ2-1	TGCGCCAGCAGCCATGACCCGGGACTAGCGGGGGAGTCCTACAATGAGCAGTTCTTC	CASSHDPGLAGESYNEQFF
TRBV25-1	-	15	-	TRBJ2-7	TGTGCCAGCAGTGAATTGGCCAGACCACCTAGCGAGCAGTACTTC	CASSELARPPSEQYF
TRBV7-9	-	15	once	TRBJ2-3	TGTGCCAGCACCGTGGGCAAGCCCCCCACAGATACGCAGTATTTT	CASTVGKPPTDTQYF
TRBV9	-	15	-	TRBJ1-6	TGTGCCAGCAGCGTGGGCGGGGCGCTGAATTCACCCCTCCACTTT	CASSVGGALNSPLHF
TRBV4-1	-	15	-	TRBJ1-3	TGCGCCAGCAGCCAAGACAATGCGAGTGGAAACACCATATATTTT	CASSQDNASGNTIYF